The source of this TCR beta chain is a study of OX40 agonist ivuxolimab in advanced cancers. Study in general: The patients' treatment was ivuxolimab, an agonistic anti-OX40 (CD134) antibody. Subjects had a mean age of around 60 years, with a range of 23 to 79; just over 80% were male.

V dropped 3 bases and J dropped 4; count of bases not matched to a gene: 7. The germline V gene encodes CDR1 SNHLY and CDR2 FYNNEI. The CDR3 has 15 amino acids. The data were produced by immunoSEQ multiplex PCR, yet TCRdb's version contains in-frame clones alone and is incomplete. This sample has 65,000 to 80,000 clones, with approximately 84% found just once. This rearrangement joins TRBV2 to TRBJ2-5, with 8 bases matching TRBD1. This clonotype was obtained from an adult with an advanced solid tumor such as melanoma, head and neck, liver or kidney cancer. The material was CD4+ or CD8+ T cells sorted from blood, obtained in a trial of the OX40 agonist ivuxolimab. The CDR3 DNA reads TGTGCCAGCAGTGACAGGACAGGGCCAGGAGAGACCCAGTACTTC. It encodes CASSDRTGPGETQYF.